This T cell receptor (beta chain) was captured in a study of T cell repertoires in cytomegalovirus infection. Study-level background: Well-studied HLA-B-restricted epitopes and recently identified HLA-C-restricted epitopes of CMV were both used in the study. Carrying CMV and the relevant HLA type showed in public TCR beta signatures.

Findings and caveats of the study: Summed frequency of shared TCR beta families picked out CMV carriers who also had the relevant HLA. There were HLA-C-restricted CMV-specific TCR beta clonotypes dominating the ex vivo response.

TCRdb re-called the reads with MiXCR, one entry per CDR3 protein. Of 250,000 to 400,000 distinct CDR3 sequences listed, around 25% are singletons. Concerning this clonotype itself: Its antigen remains unknown.

The V gene lost 6 bases and the J gene lost 2 bases, with 16 bases spanning the gap. The CDR3 runs 15 residues. CDR1 and CDR2 from the germline V gene are LNHDA and SQIVND (reference sequence). The source material was cultured PBMCs, sampled from culture after CMV antigen stimulation. The sequence was obtained from a human donor in good health (CMV status not recorded). Some clones in this sample may be carry-over from other donors' samples. The chain has TRBV19 and TRBJ1-2; D call uncertain. This CDR3 is CASRPTQQINYGYTF. The CDR3 DNA is TGTGCCAGTAGACCCACCCAACAGATAAACTATGGCTACACCTTC.